The subject of this entry is one TCR beta chain. Antigen: not known. With 3 bases removed from V and 0 bases from J, the gap between germline ends came to 10 bases. From germline, CDR1 is SGHRS and CDR2 YFSETQ. The CDR3 has 14 residues. The study drew the donors from its approximately 110-subject validation cohort, separate from the roughly 670-subject first cohort. Libraries were prepared by immunoSEQ multiplex PCR; TCRdb keeps only in-frame clonotypes and omits some of them. The table includes 100,000 to 150,000 clones, 90% to 96% detected once. The data stem from a study of cytomegalovirus exposure and HLA in healthy donors. Study background: A subsequent analysis reported that the roughly 120 validation repertoires were produced on the same platform that had also been used for the 600 to 700 first-cohort repertoires.

Study-level results: Cytomegalovirus status, reportedly, was diagnosed with high specificity and sensitivity by the classifier. In vitro confirmation showed a few CMV-associated chains to be CMV antigen specific.

The source material was PBMCs. The source is a man between 18 and 29 years old in good health and CMV-seronegative. V usage is TRBV5-1 and J usage is TRBJ2-7; tentative D call: TRBD1 (6 bases). In DNA, the CDR3 is TGCGCCAGCAGCTGGGACACCGGCTCCTACGAGCAGTACTTC. Amino acids: CASSWDTGSYEQYF.